Following are 3 T cell receptor beta chains from one sample sequenced in a study of beta chain features in type 1 diabetes. Expressed TCRB transcripts were sequenced after all isolated RNA was converted to cDNA. Here immunoSEQ multiplex PCR was the method, and the copy in TCRdb shows in-frame clones only, minus some. The repertoire holds under 400,000 clones, with roughly 15% as singletons. The sequencing input was central memory CD4+ T cells from blood. The source of these receptors is a man aged 25-40 years in good health.

V usage is TRBV19 and J usage is TRBJ1-5, with a weak D call TRBD1 (5 bases). Germline-derived CDR1 and CDR2 are LNHDA and SQIVND (reference sequence). V was clipped by 3 bases and J by 4 bases, with 13 bases between them. The CDR3 is 15 amino acids. Written as DNA, the CDR3 is TGTGCCAGTAGTATCCAGGGCGGGTCTAATCAGCCCCAGCATTTT. Its protein is CASSIQGGSNQPQHF.

The chain carries TRBV6-5 and TRBJ1-5, with D possibly being TRBD1 (6 bases). Trimming left V 0 bases short and J 7 bases short, with 10 bases between. CDR1 is MNHEY and CDR2 is SVGAGI in the germline V gene. The CDR3 totals 14 residues. In DNA, the CDR3 is TGTGCCAGCAGTTACTCAGGGGGAACACAGCCCCAGCATTTT. This codes for CASSYSGGTQPQHF.

This clone was seen a few times. The chain recombines TRBV7-2 with TRBJ1-6; no clear D gene. The V gene's germline CDR1 is SGHTA and CDR2 FQGNSA. The length of the CDR3 is 14 residues. Between the trimmed V and J ends, which lost 7 bases and 0 bases, there was a span of 7 bases. CDR3 in DNA: TGTGCCAGCAACAAGGGCTCCTATAATTCACCCCTCCACTTT. Encoded protein: CASNKGSYNSPLHF.